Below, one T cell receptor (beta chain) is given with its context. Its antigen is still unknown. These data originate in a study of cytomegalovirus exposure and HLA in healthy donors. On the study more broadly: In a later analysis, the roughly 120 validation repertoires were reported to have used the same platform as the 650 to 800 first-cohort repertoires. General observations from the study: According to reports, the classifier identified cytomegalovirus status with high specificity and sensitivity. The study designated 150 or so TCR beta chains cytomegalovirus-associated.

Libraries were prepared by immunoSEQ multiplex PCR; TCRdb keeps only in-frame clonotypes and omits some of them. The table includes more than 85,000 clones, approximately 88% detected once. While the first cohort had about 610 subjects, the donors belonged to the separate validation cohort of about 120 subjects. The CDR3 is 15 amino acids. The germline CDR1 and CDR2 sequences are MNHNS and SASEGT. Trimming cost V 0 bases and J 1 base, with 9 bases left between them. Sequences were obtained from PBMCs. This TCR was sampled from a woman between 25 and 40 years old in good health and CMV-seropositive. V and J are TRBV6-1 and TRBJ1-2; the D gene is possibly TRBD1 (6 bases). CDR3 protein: CASSEASGVNYGYTF. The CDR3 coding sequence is TGTGCCAGCAGTGAAGCCTCAGGGGTTAACTATGGCTACACCTTC.